The sequence of this T cell receptor (beta chain) was determined in a study of cytomegalovirus exposure and HLA in healthy donors. This clone is labeled medium-sized. PCR amplification relied on 60 Vbeta primers (plus 13 Jbeta primers). Using immunoSEQ multiplex PCR, the repertoire was profiled, and TCRdb retains in-frame clones only, with some absent. This sample yields under 100,000 clones, of which around 77% are seen a single time; 3.3% belongs to the top ten. V was trimmed by 0 bases and J by 3 bases, leaving 5 bases between them. This CDR3 is built from 13 residues. The V gene's germline CDR1 is LGHNA and CDR2 YSLEER.

The V call is TRBV4-3, the J call TRBJ1-2; unclear D gene. What was sequenced was PBMCs. The source of this sequence is a man aged 50 to 59 in good health and CMV-seronegative. The CDR3 protein is CASSQDADYGYTF. The CDR3 coding sequence is TGCGCCAGCAGCCAAGACGCGGACTATGGCTACACCTTC.